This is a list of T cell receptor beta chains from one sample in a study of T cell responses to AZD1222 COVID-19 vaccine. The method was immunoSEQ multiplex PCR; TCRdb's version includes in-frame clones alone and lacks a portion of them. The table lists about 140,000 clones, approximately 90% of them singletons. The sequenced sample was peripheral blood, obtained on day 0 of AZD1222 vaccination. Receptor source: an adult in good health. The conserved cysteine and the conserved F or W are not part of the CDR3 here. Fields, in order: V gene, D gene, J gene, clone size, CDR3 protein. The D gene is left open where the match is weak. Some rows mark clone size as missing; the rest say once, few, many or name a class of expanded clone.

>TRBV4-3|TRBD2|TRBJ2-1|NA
ASSRELAGVNEQF
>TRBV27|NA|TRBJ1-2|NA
ASSLGRGGRGYT
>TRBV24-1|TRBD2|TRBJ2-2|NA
ATSRTGLAGNTGELF
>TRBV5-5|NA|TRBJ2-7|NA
ASSLAVGAVYEQY
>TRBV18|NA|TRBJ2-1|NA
ASSPSDTSYNEQF
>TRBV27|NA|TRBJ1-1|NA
ASSLSSGLEAF
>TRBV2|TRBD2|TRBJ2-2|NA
ASSEFGASGNTGELF
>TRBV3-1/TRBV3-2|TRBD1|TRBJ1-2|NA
ASSQDLGQNYGYT
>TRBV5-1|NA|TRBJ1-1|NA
ASRRQENTEAF
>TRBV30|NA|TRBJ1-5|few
AWSVGKFFSNQPQH
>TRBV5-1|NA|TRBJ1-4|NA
ASRSDPVIEKLF
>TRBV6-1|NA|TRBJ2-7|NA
ASRGESSYEQY
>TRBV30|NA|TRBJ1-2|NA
AWSESASNYGYT
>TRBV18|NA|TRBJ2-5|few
ASSPTGTETQY
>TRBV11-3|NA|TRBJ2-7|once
ASSARLAGADEQY